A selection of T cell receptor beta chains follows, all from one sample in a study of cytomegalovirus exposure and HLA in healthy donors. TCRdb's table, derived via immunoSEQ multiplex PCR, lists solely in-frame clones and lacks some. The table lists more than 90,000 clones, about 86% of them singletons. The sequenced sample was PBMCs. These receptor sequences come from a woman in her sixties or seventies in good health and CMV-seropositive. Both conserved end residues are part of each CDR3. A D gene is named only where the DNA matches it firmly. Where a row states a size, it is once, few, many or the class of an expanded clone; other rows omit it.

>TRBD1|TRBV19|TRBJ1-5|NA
CASSVGRQGNQPQHF
TGTGCCAGTAGTGTTGGGAGACAGGGAAATCAGCCCCAGCATTTT
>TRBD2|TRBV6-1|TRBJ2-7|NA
CASSWERGEQYF
TGTGCCAGCAGTTGGGAGCGGGGTGAGCAGTACTTC
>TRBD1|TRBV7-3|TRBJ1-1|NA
CASSRDRGGLAFF
TGTGCCAGCAGCCGGGACAGGGGGGGTTTAGCTTTCTTT
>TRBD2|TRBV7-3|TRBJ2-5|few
CASSPKGTSGQETQYF
TGTGCCAGCAGCCCAAAAGGTACTAGCGGGCAAGAGACCCAGTACTTC
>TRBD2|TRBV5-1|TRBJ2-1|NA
CASSLDPSGSNEQFF
TGCGCCAGCAGCTTGGACCCTAGCGGGAGTAATGAGCAGTTCTTC
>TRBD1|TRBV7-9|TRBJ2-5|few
CASSRRTGSTQWTQYF
TGTGCCAGCAGCCGCCGGACAGGGTCTACCCAGTGGACCCAGTACTTC
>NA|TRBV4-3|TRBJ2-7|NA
CASSPNIRTYSYEQYF
TGCGCCAGCAGCCCAAATATTCGTACCTACTCCTACGAGCAGTACTTC
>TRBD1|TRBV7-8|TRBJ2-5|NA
CASSSNRDRYQETQYF
TGTGCCAGCAGCTCCAATCGGGACAGATACCAAGAGACCCAGTACTTC
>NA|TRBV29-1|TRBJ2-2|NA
CSVGGGGELFF
TGCAGCGTTGGGGGAGGCGGGGAGCTGTTTTTT
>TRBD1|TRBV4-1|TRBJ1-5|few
CASSQGTGDPLPQHF
TGCGCCAGCAGCCAAGGGACAGGGGACCCTTTGCCCCAGCATTTT
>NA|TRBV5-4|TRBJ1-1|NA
CASSPAVTAMNTEAFF
TGTGCCAGCAGCCCCGCCGTGACAGCCATGAACACTGAAGCTTTCTTT
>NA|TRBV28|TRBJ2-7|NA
CASTKWRSSYEQYF
TGTGCCAGCACCAAGTGGCGGAGCTCCTACGAGCAGTACTTC
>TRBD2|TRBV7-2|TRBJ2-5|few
CASSSDSRGAQYF
TGTGCCAGCAGCTCCGACTCGCGGGGGGCCCAGTACTTC
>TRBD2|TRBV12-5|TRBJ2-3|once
CASGKAGGTDTQYF
TGTGCTAGTGGAAAGGCGGGGGGCACAGATACGCAGTATTTT
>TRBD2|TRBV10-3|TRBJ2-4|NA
CAISEEVAGRWGKNIQYF
TGTGCCATCAGTGAGGAGGTAGCGGGTCGGTGGGGCAAAAACATTCAGTACTTC
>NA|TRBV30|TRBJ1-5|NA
CAWSRNRVSNQPQHF
TGTGCCTGGAGCCGAAACAGGGTTAGCAATCAGCCCCAGCATTTT
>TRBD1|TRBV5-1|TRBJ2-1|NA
CASSLVGQGTYNEQFF
TGCGCCAGCAGCTTGGTCGGACAGGGCACCTACAATGAGCAGTTCTTC
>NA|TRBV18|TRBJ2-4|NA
CASSPEDGDIQYF
TGTGCCAGCTCACCTGAAGACGGAGACATTCAGTACTTC
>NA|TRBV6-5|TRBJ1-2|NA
CASSTGPTGGYTF
TGTGCCAGCAGTACAGGGCCGACGGGTGGCTACACCTTC
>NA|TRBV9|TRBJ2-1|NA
CARGLSGNEQFF
TGTGCCAGGGGACTCTCGGGCAATGAGCAGTTCTTC
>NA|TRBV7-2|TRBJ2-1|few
CASSRGSGVRFNEQFF
TGTGCCAGCAGCCGTGGGTCGGGGGTCCGGTTTAATGAGCAGTTCTTC
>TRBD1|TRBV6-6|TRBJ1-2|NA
CASSPTGGRNYGYTF
TGTGCCAGCAGTCCCACAGGGGGCCGAAACTATGGCTACACCTTC
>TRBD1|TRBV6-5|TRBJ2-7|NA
CASSRDRGLREQYF
TGTGCCAGCAGTCGAGACAGGGGGCTAAGGGAGCAGTACTTC
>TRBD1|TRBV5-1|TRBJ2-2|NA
CASSFLGTGSGELFF
TGCGCCAGCAGCTTCTTAGGGACAGGGTCCGGGGAGCTGTTTTTT
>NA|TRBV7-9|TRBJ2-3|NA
CASSSTRTLSTDTQYF
TGTGCCAGCAGCTCGACTAGGACTCTAAGCACAGATACGCAGTATTTT
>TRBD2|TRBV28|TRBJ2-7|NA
CASSSVVAGRGEQYF
TGTGCCAGCAGTTCAGTGGTAGCGGGAAGGGGTGAGCAGTACTTC
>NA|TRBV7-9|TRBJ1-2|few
CASSLEVGGYGYTF
TGTGCCAGCAGCTTAGAAGTCGGGGGCTATGGCTACACCTTC
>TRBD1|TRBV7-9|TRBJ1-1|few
CASSLGGRQGTEAFF
TGTGCCAGCAGCTTAGGCGGACGACAGGGAACTGAAGCTTTCTTT
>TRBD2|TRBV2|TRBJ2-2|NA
CASGLAGGYTGELFF
TGTGCCAGCGGACTAGCGGGAGGGTACACCGGGGAGCTGTTTTTT
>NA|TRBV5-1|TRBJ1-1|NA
CASSSDTEAFF
TGCGCCAGCAGCTCAGACACTGAAGCTTTCTTT
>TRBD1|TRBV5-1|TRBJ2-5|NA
CASSIQGAQETQYF
TGCGCCAGCAGCATTCAGGGGGCCCAAGAGACCCAGTACTTC
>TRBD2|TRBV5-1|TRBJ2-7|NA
CASSSMTSGSSYEQYF
TGCGCCAGCAGCTCAATGACTAGCGGGAGTTCTTACGAGCAGTACTTC
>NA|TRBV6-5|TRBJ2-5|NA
CASNGGTGPEYF
TGTGCCAGCAACGGGGGTACGGGGCCAGAGTACTTC
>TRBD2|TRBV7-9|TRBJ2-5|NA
CASSLRTSGRALETQYF
TGTGCCAGCAGCCTGCGGACTAGCGGGAGGGCCCTAGAGACCCAGTACTTC
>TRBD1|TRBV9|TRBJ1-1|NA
CASSVGTGQYTEAFF
TGTGCCAGCAGCGTAGGGACAGGGCAGTACACTGAAGCTTTCTTT
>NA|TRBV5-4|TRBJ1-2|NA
CASSLSGVGDNYGYTF
TGTGCCAGCAGCTTGTCAGGGGTGGGGGATAACTATGGCTACACCTTC
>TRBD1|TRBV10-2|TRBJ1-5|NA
CASSETGINQPQHF
TGCGCCAGCAGCGAGACAGGGATCAATCAGCCCCAGCATTTT
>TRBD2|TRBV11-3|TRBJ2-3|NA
CASSPVAGGGRDTQYF
TGTGCCAGCAGCCCAGTAGCGGGAGGAGGAAGAGATACGCAGTATTTT
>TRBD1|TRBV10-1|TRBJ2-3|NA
CASSRGGTGATDTQYF
TGCGCCAGCAGCCGAGGAGGGACAGGGGCGACAGATACGCAGTATTTT
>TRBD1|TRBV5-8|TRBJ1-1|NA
CASSFETGLLDTEAFF
TGTGCCAGCAGCTTCGAGACAGGGCTGCTCGACACTGAAGCTTTCTTT
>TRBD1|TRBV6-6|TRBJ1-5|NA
CASSDSGTGYNQPQHF
TGTGCCAGCAGTGACTCCGGGACAGGTTATAATCAGCCCCAGCATTTT
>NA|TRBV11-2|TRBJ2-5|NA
CASSLRGRGETQYF
TGTGCCAGCAGCTTAAGGGGCCGAGGAGAGACCCAGTACTTC
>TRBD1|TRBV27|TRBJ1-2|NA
CASSFRDRAVIYGYTF
TGTGCCAGCAGTTTCCGGGACAGGGCTGTCATCTATGGCTACACCTTC
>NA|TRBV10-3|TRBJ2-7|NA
CAISEGLGGVSYEQYF
TGTGCCATCAGTGAAGGCTTAGGGGGAGTATCCTACGAGCAGTACTTC
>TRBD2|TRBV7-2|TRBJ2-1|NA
CASSLATSGRALHYNEQFF
TGTGCCAGCAGCTTAGCGACTAGCGGGAGGGCCCTTCATTACAATGAGCAGTTCTTC
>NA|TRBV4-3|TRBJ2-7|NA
CASSQDGRARSYEQYF
TGCGCCAGCAGCCAAGACGGCAGGGCAAGGTCCTACGAGCAGTACTTC